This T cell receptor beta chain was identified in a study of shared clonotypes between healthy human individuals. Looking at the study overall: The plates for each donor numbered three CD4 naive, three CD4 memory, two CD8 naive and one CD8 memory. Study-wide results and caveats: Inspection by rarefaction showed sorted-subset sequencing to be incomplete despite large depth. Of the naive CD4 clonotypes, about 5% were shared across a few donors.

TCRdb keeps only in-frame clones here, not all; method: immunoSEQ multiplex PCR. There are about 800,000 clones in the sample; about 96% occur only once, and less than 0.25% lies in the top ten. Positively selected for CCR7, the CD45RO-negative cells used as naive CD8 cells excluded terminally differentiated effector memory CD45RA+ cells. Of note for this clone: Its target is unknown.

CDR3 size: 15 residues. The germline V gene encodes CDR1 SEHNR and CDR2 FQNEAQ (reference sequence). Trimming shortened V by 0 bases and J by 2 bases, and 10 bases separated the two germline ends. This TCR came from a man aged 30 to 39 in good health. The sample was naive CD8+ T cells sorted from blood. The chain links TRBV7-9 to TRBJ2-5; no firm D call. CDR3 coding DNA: TGTGCCAGCAGCTTAGCGTTGGCTCTTCAAGAGACCCAGTACTTC. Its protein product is CASSLALALQETQYF.